This TCR beta chain was sequenced in a study of cytomegalovirus exposure and HLA in healthy donors. Study observations and caveats: Per a prior analysis, the majority of TCR beta V segments were productive roughly 90% or roughly 30% of the time.

In the case of this clone: The antigen remains unidentified.

The trim removed 1 base at V and 2 bases at J, leaving 5 bases unmatched. CDR1 is SGHNT, CDR2 YENEEA, per germline. This CDR3 has 15 residues. The PCR contained 60 Vbeta and 13 Jbeta primers. Assay: immunoSEQ multiplex PCR; the TCRdb copy retains only in-frame clones and omits some. There are around 180,000 clones in the sample; around 80% occur only once, and more than 5.5% lies in the top ten. The clonotype originates from a man younger than 40 in good health and CMV-seropositive. Sequenced: PBMCs. The chain uses TRBV11-3 and TRBJ2-7; 7 bases agree with TRBD1. CDR3 amino acids: CASSLGSQGAYEQYF. DNA for the CDR3: TGTGCCAGCAGCTTAGGCTCCCAGGGGGCCTACGAGCAGTACTTC.